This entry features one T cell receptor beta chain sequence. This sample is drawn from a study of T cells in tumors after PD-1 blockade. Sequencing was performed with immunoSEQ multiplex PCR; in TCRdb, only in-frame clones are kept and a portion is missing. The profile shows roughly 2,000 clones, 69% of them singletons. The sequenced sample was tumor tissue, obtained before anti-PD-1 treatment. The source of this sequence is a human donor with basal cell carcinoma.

Here the CDR3 reads CASSLAGSADTQYF. In nucleotides, the CDR3 is TGTGCCAGCAGCTTAGCGGGGTCGGCAGATACGCAGTATTTT. The V call is TRBV9, the J call TRBJ2-3, with 8 bases matching TRBD2. The length of the CDR3 is 14 residues. The junction had 5 bases not matched to a gene; V was cut back by 4 bases and J by 4 bases. CDR1 is SGDLS, CDR2 YYNGEE, per germline. The complete variable domain, with remaining parts taken from reference TRBV9 and TRBJ2-3, reads DSGVTQTPKHLITATGQRVTLRCSPRSGDLSVYWYQQSLDQGLQFLIQYYNGEERAKGNILERFSAQQFPDLHSELNLSSLELGDSALYFCASSLAGSADTQYFGPGTRLTVL.